This TCR beta chain was recovered during a study of blood T cell repertoires in COVID-19. Turning to the study itself: From T cells, B-cell-depleted T cells, or PBMCs came the material, which was cDNA or gDNA.

The authors' processing: From reference gene primer amplification, estimates of nucleated cell counts were derived. The data were produced by immunoSEQ multiplex PCR, yet TCRdb's version contains in-frame clones alone and is incomplete. V, J and clone size are taken as reported in that table, and D and trimming were inferred from the DNA itself. The data contain some 240,000 clones, around 83% of them singletons. The count of this clone is one. With 0 bases clipped from V and 7 bases from J, the junction kept 10 bases outside the gene matches. The CDR3 loop spans 16 amino acids. Germline V gives CDR1 SGHRS, CDR2 YFSETQ. While infection was still active, Seattle patients were enrolled and then followed longitudinally.

Sequenced input: peripheral blood. The chain employs TRBV5-1 and TRBJ2-1, with 7 nucleotides matching TRBD2. This clonotype was obtained from a woman in her sixties or seventies with COVID-19, enrolled during active disease. CDR3 sequence (DNA): TGCGCCAGCAGCTTGGGGGCGAGACTAGCCCTAAATGAGCAGTTCTTC. This gives the protein CASSLGARLALNEQFF.